The clone carrying this T cell receptor (beta chain) showed up just once. What it binds is unknown. This record comes from a study of CD8 T cells in ankylosing spondylitis. Findings and caveats of the study: Ankylosing spondylitis blood seemed to carry a telltale TCR beta motif made of seven or eight highly homologous variants. According to the report, clones linked to the disease were significantly enriched in matched synovial fluid samples taken from ankylosing spondylitis patients.

A quantitative 5'-RACE method, one with molecular barcodes, was used to make TCR beta libraries. TCRdb re-called the 5' RACE reads with MiXCR, one entry per CDR3 protein. The table has hundreds of thousands of distinct CDR3 sequences, around 20% seen once. Looked up from germline, CDR1 is SGHTA and CDR2 is FQGNSA. V shed 3 bases and J 2 bases; nucleotides not matched to a gene: 2. The CDR3 consists of 14 residues. Sequencing was carried out using blood, either unsorted or a sorted T cell fraction (not recorded which). The chain has TRBV7-2 and TRBJ2-3, with 7 bases lining up with TRBD2. The clonotype comes from a male donor with ankylosing spondylitis or in good health (not recorded which). The CDR3 sequence is CASSLRGTTDTQYF. CDR3 DNA sequence: TGTGCCAGCAGCTTGCGGGGGACCACAGATACGCAGTATTTT.